These T cell receptor beta chains were read from a single sample in a study of cytomegalovirus exposure and HLA in healthy donors. Produced via immunoSEQ multiplex PCR; TCRdb's table is partial and in-frame only. This sample has roughly 90,000 clones, with 70% to 80% found just once. Material for sequencing was PBMCs. Source of these receptors: a man aged 25 to 40 in good health and CMV-seropositive. The CDR3 runs from the conserved cysteine through the conserved F or W. D genes are given only for firm matches.

d_call: NA
j_call: TRBJ1-6
v_call: TRBV6-5
cdr3_aa: CASSWGGPSSNSPLHF

d_call: TRBD1
j_call: TRBJ2-7
v_call: TRBV11-2
cdr3_aa: CASSIGQGEYEQYF

d_call: NA
j_call: TRBJ2-3
v_call: TRBV7-2
cdr3_aa: CASSSTPQGTDTQYF

d_call: TRBD2
j_call: TRBJ2-3
v_call: TRBV7-2
cdr3_aa: CASSFSSGSSDTQYF

d_call: TRBD1
j_call: TRBJ1-4
v_call: TRBV27
cdr3_aa: CASSLLTGLNEKLFF

d_call: NA
j_call: TRBJ2-7
v_call: TRBV4-1
cdr3_aa: CASSQRDSSYEQYF

d_call: TRBD1
j_call: TRBJ2-2
v_call: TRBV25-1
cdr3_aa: CASSFRGGAVTGELFF

d_call: NA
j_call: TRBJ1-2
v_call: TRBV14
cdr3_aa: CASSQLQGRGISYGYTF

d_call: TRBD1
j_call: TRBJ1-2
v_call: TRBV6-5
cdr3_aa: CASSYAQGKMAF

d_call: TRBD1
j_call: TRBJ2-7
v_call: TRBV5-4
cdr3_aa: CASSLDRGYEQYF

d_call: TRBD2
j_call: TRBJ2-1
v_call: TRBV6-6
cdr3_aa: CASSTGTSGGAGEQFF

d_call: NA
j_call: TRBJ2-7
v_call: TRBV19
cdr3_aa: CASSIAGVAYEQYF

d_call: TRBD2
j_call: TRBJ2-7
v_call: TRBV6-5
cdr3_aa: CASSYSGLAGAYEQYF

d_call: TRBD2
j_call: TRBJ2-7
v_call: TRBV18
cdr3_aa: CASSPLGTSDEQYF

d_call: NA
j_call: TRBJ2-7
v_call: TRBV27
cdr3_aa: CASSLGRGDGMYEQYF

d_call: NA
j_call: TRBJ2-7
v_call: TRBV7-2
cdr3_aa: CASSLEGANYEQYF

d_call: NA
j_call: TRBJ1-1
v_call: TRBV6-5
cdr3_aa: CASTKTENTEAFF

d_call: TRBD1
j_call: TRBJ1-1
v_call: TRBV7-9
cdr3_aa: CASRETGWTEAFF

d_call: NA
j_call: TRBJ2-1
v_call: TRBV19
cdr3_aa: CASKGNNPYNEQFF

d_call: NA
j_call: TRBJ2-7
v_call: TRBV28
cdr3_aa: CASSLSAGAATSYRGEQYF

d_call: NA
j_call: TRBJ2-3
v_call: TRBV9
cdr3_aa: CASSVGQAVDTQYF

d_call: NA
j_call: TRBJ1-3
v_call: TRBV30
cdr3_aa: CAWSPSLLSSGNTIYF

d_call: TRBD2
j_call: TRBJ2-3
v_call: TRBV19
cdr3_aa: CASSTPGLAGVLDTQYF

d_call: NA
j_call: TRBJ2-5
v_call: TRBV2
cdr3_aa: CASGPDSQETQYF

d_call: NA
j_call: TRBJ2-1
v_call: TRBV6-6
cdr3_aa: CAVVSGDRGDEQFF

d_call: TRBD1
j_call: TRBJ2-7
v_call: TRBV19
cdr3_aa: CASSTLKGGKDEQYF

d_call: NA
j_call: TRBJ1-2
v_call: TRBV12-5
cdr3_aa: CASGPAGGLFYGYTF

d_call: NA
j_call: TRBJ1-3
v_call: TRBV5-1
cdr3_aa: CASSLDIGNTIYF

d_call: NA
j_call: TRBJ2-6
v_call: TRBV19
cdr3_aa: CASSISAGANVLTF

d_call: NA
j_call: TRBJ2-7
v_call: TRBV6-5
cdr3_aa: CASSYRFPTVEQYF

d_call: NA
j_call: TRBJ1-5
v_call: TRBV5-6
cdr3_aa: CASSLGPLWSQPQHF

d_call: NA
j_call: TRBJ2-7
v_call: TRBV5-1
cdr3_aa: CASSPRSSSYEQYF

d_call: TRBD1
j_call: TRBJ1-5
v_call: TRBV7-2
cdr3_aa: CASSPGTGGGYQPQHF

d_call: NA
j_call: TRBJ2-1
v_call: TRBV28
cdr3_aa: CASSSTGRNNEQFF

d_call: NA
j_call: TRBJ2-4
v_call: TRBV5-6
cdr3_aa: CASSLDGGRPAKNIQYF

d_call: NA
j_call: TRBJ2-2
v_call: TRBV7-6
cdr3_aa: CASSLTSSNTGELFF

d_call: NA
j_call: TRBJ2-7
v_call: TRBV6-1
cdr3_aa: CASSEVWRSGAYEQYF

d_call: TRBD1
j_call: TRBJ1-5
v_call: TRBV10-2
cdr3_aa: CASREGTGADQPQHF

d_call: NA
j_call: TRBJ2-5
v_call: TRBV7-2
cdr3_aa: CASSLTGVRQETQYF

d_call: NA
j_call: TRBJ2-5
v_call: TRBV5-1
cdr3_aa: CASSLGTSQETQYF

d_call: NA
j_call: TRBJ1-1
v_call: TRBV19
cdr3_aa: CASKGGRGEYSYTEAFF

d_call: TRBD1
j_call: TRBJ1-2
v_call: TRBV5-1
cdr3_aa: CASSPHRGRLSYGYTF

d_call: NA
j_call: TRBJ1-4
v_call: TRBV2
cdr3_aa: CATAQGGDEKLFF

d_call: TRBD1
j_call: TRBJ2-2
v_call: TRBV5-1
cdr3_aa: CASSTSRDRSGNARNTGELFF

d_call: NA
j_call: TRBJ2-2
v_call: TRBV5-6
cdr3_aa: CASSLIAGELFF

d_call: TRBD1
j_call: TRBJ1-2
v_call: TRBV6-1
cdr3_aa: CASSERPGTAYGYPF

d_call: NA
j_call: TRBJ1-1
v_call: TRBV9
cdr3_aa: CASSEQKNTEAFF

d_call: TRBD1
j_call: TRBJ1-2
v_call: TRBV5-6
cdr3_aa: CASSYWDRGYGYTF

d_call: TRBD2
j_call: TRBJ2-7
v_call: TRBV19
cdr3_aa: CASSPTGLARYEQYF

d_call: NA
j_call: TRBJ1-4
v_call: TRBV29-1
cdr3_aa: CSVEQGEKLFF

d_call: TRBD1
j_call: TRBJ2-1
v_call: TRBV27
cdr3_aa: CASSRTGGGEQFF

d_call: TRBD2
j_call: TRBJ2-1
v_call: TRBV9
cdr3_aa: CASSVEPAGENEQFF

d_call: NA
j_call: TRBJ1-1
v_call: TRBV6-5
cdr3_aa: CASITTGSNTEAFF